The 31 T cell receptor beta chains below come from one sample, sequenced in a study of CD8 T cell repertoires and HIV-1 epitope variants (dated by TCRdb to the early 2020s). The antigens these receptors bind are not known. Library construction relied on the immunoSEQ multiplex PCR assay. The clones in this table, taken by TCRdb from immuneACCESS, are in-frame only. Not every clone is retained; where verified, under half of the shortfall comes from an unresolved V gene, and the cause of the rest is unknown. Here the sample has 3,500 to 5,000 clones; roughly 72% occur a single time. 40% to 45% of the sample rests with the top ten. The sequencing sample was made of cultured CD8+ T cells derived from PBMCs. All receptors come from a male donor with HIV.

This chain uses TRBV27 with TRBJ2-1; 7 bases match TRBD1. The CDR3 has 16 amino acids. V lost 5 bases and J lost 2; bases outside the gene matches: 9. CDR1 and CDR2 from the germline V gene are MNHEY and SMNVEV (reference sequence). The CDR3 DNA reads TGTGCCAGCAGTATTCTCGGGACAGTGCCCTACAATGAGCAGTTCTTC. Its translation is CASSILGTVPYNEQFF.

A few counts support this clone. V usage is TRBV2 and J usage is TRBJ1-6; D gene uncertain. The CDR3 covers 13 residues. Germline CDR1 reads SNHLY; CDR2 reads FYNNEI. The V end lost 7 bases, the J end lost 0 bases, and 4 bases lay between the germline ends. CDR3 sequence: CASKSSYNSPLHF. CDR3 coding DNA: TGTGCCAGCAAAAGCTCCTATAATTCACCCCTCCACTTT.

This chain uses TRBV7-6 with TRBJ2-1, with 8 bases matching TRBD2. CDR3 length: 13 amino acids. Germline V CDR1 and CDR2: SGHVS, FNYEAQ. J gave up 8 bases and V 0 bases, and 0 bases lay outside the gene matches. CDR3 nucleotide sequence: TGTGCCAGCAGCTTAGCAGCGGGAGATGAGCAGTTCTTC. Amino acids: CASSLAAGDEQFF. Full variable domain (missing parts from reference TRBV7-6 and TRBJ2-1): GAGVSQSPRYKVTKRGQDVALRCDPISGHVSLYWYRQALGQGPEFLTYFNYEAQQDKSGLPNDRFSAERPEGSISTLTIQRTEQRDSAMYRCASSLAAGDEQFFGPGTRLTVL.

This chain links TRBV6-1 with TRBJ1-5, with D maybe TRBD1 (6 bases). Per the germline V gene, CDR1 is MNHNS and CDR2 is SASEGT. V lost 1 base and J lost 7, with 17 bases in between. The CDR3 has 16 amino acids. CDR3 in DNA: TGTGCCAGCAGTGAAGACCCTCAGGGGATATTCCAGCCCCAGCATTTT. It encodes CASSEDPQGIFQPQHF.

J is TRBJ2-1 and V is TRBV28; 9 positions agree with TRBD2. The V gene's germline CDR1 is MDHEN and CDR2 SYDVKM. The CDR3 has 16 amino acids. The V gene end was trimmed by 4 bases and the J gene end by 7 bases; junction bases not matched to a gene: 11. Here the CDR3 reads CASSSGAGGTWNEQFF. The CDR3 DNA sequence: TGTGCCAGCAGTTCAGGAGCGGGAGGTACTTGGAATGAGCAGTTCTTC. The variable domain in full, completed from reference TRBV28 and TRBJ2-1, reads DVKVTQSSRYLVKRTGEKVFLECVQDMDHENMFWYRQDPGLGLRLIYFSYDVKMKEKGDIPEGYSVSREKKERFSLILESASTNQTSMYLCASSSGAGGTWNEQFFGPGTRLTVL.

The gene calls are TRBV4-2 and TRBJ2-2, with D perhaps matching TRBD1 or TRBD2 (6 bases each). The CDR3 spans 16 residues. V lost 1 base to trimming and J lost 4 bases, with 13 bases between them. Germline values: CDR1 LGHNA, CDR2 YNFKEQ. CDR3 nucleotides: TGTGCCAGCAGCCAAGGGGACGGGGGCTTCACCGGGGAGCTGTTTTTT. Protein sequence: CASSQGDGGFTGELFF.

V gene TRBV7-2 combines with J gene TRBJ2-1, with 11 bases matching TRBD1. Germline loops: CDR1 SGHTA, CDR2 FQGNSA. The ends lost 5 bases at V and 2 bases at J; junction bases unmatched: 8. The CDR3 runs to 17 residues. DNA for the CDR3: TGTGCCAGCAGCACGGGACAGGGGGGGGGAACCTACAATGAGCAGTTCTTC. Translated, it gives CASSTGQGGGTYNEQFF.

This sequence joins TRBV7-3 and TRBJ2-7; no definite D call. CDR1 and CDR2 (germline): SGHTA, FQGTGA. V lost 1 base, J lost 3 bases, and 7 bases lay in between. CDR3 length: 13 amino acids. The CDR3 reads CASSLSRNYEQYF. DNA for the CDR3: TGTGCCAGCAGCTTAAGCCGCAACTACGAGCAGTACTTC.

This clone is a singleton in its sample. V gene TRBV6-5 combines with J gene TRBJ2-1; D might be TRBD1 or TRBD2, each matching 6 bases. The CDR3 sequence is 11 residues long. Germline V lookup: CDR1 MNHEY, CDR2 SVGAGI. V was clipped by 5 bases and J by 9 bases, with 8 bases between them. For the CDR3, the DNA is TGTGCCAGCAGTGAGGGGGGTGAGCAGTTCTTC. Its translation: CASSEGGEQFF.

V gene TRBV5-6 combines with J gene TRBJ2-1; unclear D gene. The ends were cut back, 0 bases at V and 6 bases at J, with 4 bases in the middle. This CDR3 region has 12 residues. CDR1 and CDR2 from the germline V gene are SGHDT and YYEEEE. CDR3 sequence (DNA): TGTGCCAGCAGCTTGGTATCCAATGAGCAGTTCTTC. This translates into CASSLVSNEQFF.

CDR3: CASSFTGTGSEQYF. The CDR3 bases are TGTGCCAGCAGCTTCACCGGGACAGGGAGCGAGCAGTACTTC. The chain joins TRBV7-4 to TRBJ2-7; TRBD1 agrees at 9 bases. CDR3 length: 14 residues. Germline lookup yields CDR1 SGHVT and CDR2 SQSDAQ. V trimming: 3 bases; J trimming: 6 bases; junction bases outside the gene matches: 6.

The chain is built from TRBV5-4 and TRBJ2-3, with D maybe TRBD2 (5 bases). The CDR3 contains 14 residues. Looked up from germline, CDR1 is SGHNT and CDR2 is YYREEE (reference sequence). Trimming removed 3 bases from V and 6 bases from J, with 14 bases in between. CDR3 residues: CASSSPDPSDTQYF. CDR3 sequence (DNA): TGTGCCAGCAGCTCCCCGGACCCTAGCGATACGCAGTATTTT.

Here the CDR3 reads CASSQGQGYEQYF. CDR3 coding DNA: TGTGCCAGCAGTCAAGGACAGGGCTACGAGCAGTACTTC. The V gene is TRBV9, the J gene TRBJ2-7; 8 bases map to TRBD1. The CDR3 runs 13 residues. Germline V gene data show CDR1 as SGDLS and CDR2 as YYNGEE. The ends lost 5 bases at V and 3 bases at J; junction bases unmatched: 4.

This sequence joins TRBV5-1 and TRBJ1-2; D not resolved. The V and J ends lost 2 bases and 1 base respectively, with 6 bases between them. Germline V gene lookup returns CDR1 SGHRS and CDR2 YFSETQ. This CDR3 spans 13 amino acids. CDR3 coding DNA: TGCGCCAGCAGCTTAGACAATAACTATGGCTACACCTTC. Amino acid sequence: CASSLDNNYGYTF. Full variable domain (remainder filled in from reference TRBV5-1 and TRBJ1-2): KAGVTQTPRYLIKTRGQQVTLSCSPISGHRSVSWYQQTPGQGLQFLFEYFSETQRNKGNFPGRFSGRQFSNSRSEMNVSTLELGDSALYLCASSLDNNYGYTFGSGTRLTVV.

This clone was found a few times. The CDR3 protein is CASSLDRGSGELFF. For the CDR3, the DNA is TGTGCCAGCAGCTTGGATCGAGGGTCCGGGGAGCTGTTTTTT. The chain couples TRBV5-4 to TRBJ2-2; D may be TRBD2 (5 bases). The germline gives CDR1 SGHNT, CDR2 YYREEE (reference sequence). This CDR3 comprises 14 residues. V gave up 0 bases and J gave up 6 bases, with 9 bases separating them. The complete variable domain, with remaining parts taken from reference TRBV5-4 and TRBJ2-2, reads ETGVTQSPTHLIKTRGQQVTLRCSSQSGHNTVSWYQQALGQGPQFIFQYYREEENGRGNFPPRFSGLQFPNYSSELNVNALELDDSALYLCASSLDRGSGELFFGEGSRLTVL.

The chain carries TRBV4-1 and TRBJ2-1; D might be TRBD1 (6 bases). This CDR3 is built from 15 residues. CDR1 and CDR2 (germline): MGHRA, YSYEKL. Trimming took off 3 bases at V and 0 bases at J, with 9 bases between the two ends. The CDR3 region is CASSQEDSSYNEQFF. The CDR3 nucleotides are TGCGCCAGCAGCCAGGAGGACAGCTCCTACAATGAGCAGTTCTTC.

CDR3 sequence: CASSLLTGIGEKLFF. As DNA, the CDR3 is TGTGCCAGCAGTCTACTGACAGGGATCGGGGAAAAACTGTTTTTT. This sequence joins TRBV6-6 and TRBJ1-4; 7 bases are shared with TRBD1. This CDR3 contains 15 residues. CDR1 MNHNY and CDR2 SVGAGI come from the germline V gene (reference sequence). The V gene end was trimmed by 5 bases and the J gene end by 8 bases; junction bases not matched to a gene: 11.

The table lists this clone with a few counts. The chain employs TRBV6-5 and TRBJ2-1; possibly TRBD1 or TRBD2 for D (5 bases each). The CDR3 totals 15 residues. Germline lookup yields CDR1 MNHEY and CDR2 SVGAGI. Trimming took off 4 bases at V and 1 base at J, with 11 bases between the two ends. CDR3 DNA sequence: TGTGCCAGCAGTTTCGAGGGGCCTTCCTACAATGAGCAGTTCTTC. Translation: CASSFEGPSYNEQFF.

The gene calls are TRBV2 and TRBJ2-1, with 9 bases lining up with TRBD2. The CDR3 totals 15 residues. The junction had 6 bases not matched to a gene; V was cut back by 5 bases and J by 4 bases. Germline CDR1 SNHLY, CDR2 FYNNEI. CDR3 in DNA: TGTGCCAGCAGTCTTAGCGGGGGAGATTACAATGAGCAGTTCTTC. This codes for CASSLSGGDYNEQFF.

V and J are TRBV7-6 and TRBJ1-3; D may be TRBD1 (5 bases). V dropped 0 bases and J dropped 9 bases, with 12 bases sitting between them. The CDR3 has 14 amino acids. Germline CDR1 is SGHVS and CDR2 is FNYEAQ. CDR3 sequence: CASSLAFRVGTIYF. DNA for the CDR3: TGTGCCAGCAGCTTAGCGTTCAGGGTGGGCACCATATATTTT.

The chain uses TRBV7-6 and TRBJ2-6; D is perhaps TRBD1 (5 bases). Trimming took 1 base from V and 0 from J, leaving 22 bases between them. The CDR3 length is 21 residues. Germline V gene data show CDR1 as SGHVS and CDR2 as FNYEAQ. CDR3 loop: CASSLDRETGVTSSGANVLTF. In nucleotides, the CDR3 is TGTGCCAGCAGCTTAGATAGGGAAACAGGAGTTACTTCCTCTGGGGCCAACGTCCTGACTTTC.

The sample holds one count of this clone. The chain carries TRBV7-6 and TRBJ2-1; D is undetermined. The CDR3 extends over 12 amino acids. The germline V and J ends were trimmed by 5 bases and 5 bases, with 7 bases remaining between them. The germline CDR1 and CDR2 sequences are SGHVS and FNYEAQ. CDR3 in DNA: TGTGCCAGCAGCGACGGAGACAATGAGCAGTTCTTC. Its translation: CASSDGDNEQFF.

This clone came up once. The chain uses TRBV7-9 and TRBJ1-2; TRBD1 is a possible D gene (6 bases). CDR3 size: 14 residues. Germline assignment: CDR1 SEHNR and CDR2 FQNEAQ (reference sequence). The V end was cut by 4 bases, the J end by 4 bases, with 13 bases between. The CDR3 here is CASSSGQSFYGYTF. Here the CDR3 DNA reads TGTGCCAGCAGCTCAGGACAGAGCTTCTATGGCTACACCTTC.

This chain connects TRBV27 to TRBJ2-7; possible D gene TRBD1, 6 bases. With 6 bases removed from V and 2 bases from J, the gap between germline ends came to 8 bases. This CDR3 contains 12 residues. Germline V gives CDR1 MNHEY, CDR2 SMNVEV (reference sequence). CDR3 loop: CASSQGPYEQYF. CDR3 nucleotides: TGTGCCAGCAGCCAGGGGCCCTACGAGCAGTACTTC.

The genes are TRBV25-1 and TRBJ2-5, with D perhaps matching TRBD1 (6 bases). Trimming pared 6 bases from V and 5 bases from J, leaving 22 bases between. The CDR3 totals 16 residues. Germline V CDR1 and CDR2: MGHDK, SYGVNS. CDR3 protein: CASSSHMTGGWETQYF. The CDR3 coding sequence is TGTGCCAGCAGCTCACATATGACAGGTGGATGGGAGACCCAGTACTTC.

V and J are TRBV28 and TRBJ2-6; D is tentatively TRBD1 or TRBD2 (5 bases each). V lost 6 bases and J 0 bases, leaving 6 bases between the germline ends. The CDR3 loop spans 14 amino acids. The germline V gene has CDR1 MDHEN and CDR2 SYDVKM. CDR3 amino acids: CASRGPSGANVLTF. The DNA for the CDR3 is TGTGCCAGCAGGGGACCCTCTGGGGCCAACGTCCTGACTTTC. Full variable domain (remainder filled in from reference TRBV28 and TRBJ2-6): DVKVTQSSRYLVKRTGEKVFLECVQDMDHENMFWYRQDPGLGLRLIYFSYDVKMKEKGDIPEGYSVSREKKERFSLILESASTNQTSMYLCASRGPSGANVLTFGAGSRLTVL.

This rearrangement joins TRBV5-6 to TRBJ1-1; the D gene is possibly TRBD1 (5 bases). Looked up from germline, CDR1 is SGHDT and CDR2 is YYEEEE. There are 12 residues in the CDR3. Trimming left V 4 bases short and J 8 bases short, with 12 bases between. The CDR3 DNA follows: TGTGCCAGCAGCCAAGGGGCACAGGAAGCTTTCTTT. Protein sequence: CASSQGAQEAFF.

J is TRBJ2-3 and V is TRBV18; no reliable D call. This CDR3 is 16 amino acids long. Germline V lookup: CDR1 KGHSH, CDR2 LQKENI. The germline V and J ends were trimmed by 3 bases and 4 bases, with 17 bases remaining between them. The CDR3: CASSPDNNETPDTQYF. The CDR3 coding sequence is TGTGCCAGCTCACCTGACAACAACGAAACCCCAGATACGCAGTATTTT.

The chain combines TRBV10-1 with TRBJ2-5; 11 bases align to TRBD1. Trimming cost V 6 bases and J 2 bases; bases outside gene matches: 2. Germline CDR1 reads WNHNN; CDR2 reads SYGVQD (reference sequence). This CDR3 has 14 residues. The CDR3 reads CASSRDRGQETQYF. As DNA, the CDR3 is TGCGCCAGCAGCCGGGACAGGGGGCAAGAGACCCAGTACTTC.

This clone was counted only a few times. The CDR3 coding sequence is TGTGCCAGCAGTTTACCTGGAAACACCATATATTTT. Translation: CASSLPGNTIYF. This sequence joins TRBV27 and TRBJ1-3; D is uncertain. V gave up 2 bases and J gave up 2 bases, with 1 base separating them. Germline values: CDR1 MNHEY, CDR2 SMNVEV (reference sequence). This CDR3 is 12 amino acids long.

This chain links TRBV27 with TRBJ1-4, with 10 nucleotides matching TRBD1. The CDR3 sequence is 14 residues long. The germline gives CDR1 MNHEY, CDR2 SMNVEV (reference sequence). Trimming at V came to 4 bases and at J to 6 bases, leaving 2 bases not matched to a gene. The CDR3 protein is CASSSTGGYEKLFF. The CDR3, as DNA: TGTGCCAGCAGTTCGACAGGGGGCTATGAAAAACTGTTTTTT.